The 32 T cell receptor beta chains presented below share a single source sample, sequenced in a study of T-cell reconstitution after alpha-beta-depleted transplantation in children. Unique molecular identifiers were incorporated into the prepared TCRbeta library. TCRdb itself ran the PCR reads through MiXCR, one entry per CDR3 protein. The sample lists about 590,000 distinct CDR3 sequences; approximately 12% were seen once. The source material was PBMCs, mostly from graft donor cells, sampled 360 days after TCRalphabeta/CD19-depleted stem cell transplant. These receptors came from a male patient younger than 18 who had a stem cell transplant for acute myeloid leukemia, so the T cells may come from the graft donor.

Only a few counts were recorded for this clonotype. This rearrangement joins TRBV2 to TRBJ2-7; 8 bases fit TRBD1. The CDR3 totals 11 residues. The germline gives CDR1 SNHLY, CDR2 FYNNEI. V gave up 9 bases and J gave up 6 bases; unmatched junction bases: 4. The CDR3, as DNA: TGTGCCAGAGGACAGGGTGGCGAGCAGTACTTC. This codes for CARGQGGEQYF.

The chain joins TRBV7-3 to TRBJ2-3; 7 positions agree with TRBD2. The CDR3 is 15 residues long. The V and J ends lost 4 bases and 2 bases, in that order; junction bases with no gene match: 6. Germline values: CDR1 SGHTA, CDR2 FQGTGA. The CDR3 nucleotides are TGTGCCAGCAGCTGGACTAGTACCTCCACAGATACGCAGTATTTT. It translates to CASSWTSTSTDTQYF.

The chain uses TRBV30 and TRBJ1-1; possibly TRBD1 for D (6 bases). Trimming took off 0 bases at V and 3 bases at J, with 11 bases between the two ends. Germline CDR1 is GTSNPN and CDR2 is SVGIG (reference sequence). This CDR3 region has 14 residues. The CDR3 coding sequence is TGTGCCTGGAGTGTCCGACAGGTTGACACTGAAGCTTTCTTT. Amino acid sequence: CAWSVRQVDTEAFF.

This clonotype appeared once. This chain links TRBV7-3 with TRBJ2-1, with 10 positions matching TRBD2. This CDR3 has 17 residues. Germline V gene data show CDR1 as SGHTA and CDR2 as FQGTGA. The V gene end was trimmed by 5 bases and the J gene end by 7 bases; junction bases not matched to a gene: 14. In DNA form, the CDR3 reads TGTGCCAGCAGCCCGTCCCCCCCAGCGGGAGGGCCAAATGAGCAGTTCTTC. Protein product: CASSPSPPAGGPNEQFF. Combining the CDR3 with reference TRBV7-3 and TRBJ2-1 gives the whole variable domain GAGVSQTPSNKVTEKGKYVELRCDPISGHTALYWYRQSLGQGPEFLIYFQGTGAADDSGLPNDRFFAVRPEGSVSTLKIQRTERGDSAVYLCASSPSPPAGGPNEQFFGPGTRLTVL.

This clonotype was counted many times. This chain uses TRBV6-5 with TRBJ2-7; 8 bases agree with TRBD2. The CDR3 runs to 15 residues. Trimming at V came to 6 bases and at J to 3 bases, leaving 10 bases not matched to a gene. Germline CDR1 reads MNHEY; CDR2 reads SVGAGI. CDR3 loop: CASRHPGGGYYEQYF. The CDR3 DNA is TGTGCCAGCAGGCACCCGGGGGGGGGCTACTACGAGCAGTACTTC.

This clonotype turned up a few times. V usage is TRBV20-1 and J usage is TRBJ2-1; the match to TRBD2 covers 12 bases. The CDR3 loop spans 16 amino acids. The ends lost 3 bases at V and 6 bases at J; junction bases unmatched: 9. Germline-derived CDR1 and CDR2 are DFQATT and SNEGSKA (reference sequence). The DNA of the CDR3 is TGCAGTGCTAGCAAGGCTAGCGGGAGGGCCTCCAATGAGCAGTTCTTC. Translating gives CSASKASGRASNEQFF.

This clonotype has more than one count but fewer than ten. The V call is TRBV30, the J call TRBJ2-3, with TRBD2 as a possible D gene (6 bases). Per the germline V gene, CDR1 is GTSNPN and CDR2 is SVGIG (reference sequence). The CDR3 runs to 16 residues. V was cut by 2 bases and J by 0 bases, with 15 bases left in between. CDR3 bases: TGTGCCTGGAGTCGGAGGGTGCTTTCTAGCACAGATACGCAGTATTTT. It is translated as CAWSRRVLSSTDTQYF.

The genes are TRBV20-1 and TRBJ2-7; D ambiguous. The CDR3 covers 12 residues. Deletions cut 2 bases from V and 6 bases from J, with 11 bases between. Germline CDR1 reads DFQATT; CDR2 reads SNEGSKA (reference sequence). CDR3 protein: CSARRQESEQYF. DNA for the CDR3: TGCAGTGCTAGACGGCAAGAATCCGAGCAGTACTTC.

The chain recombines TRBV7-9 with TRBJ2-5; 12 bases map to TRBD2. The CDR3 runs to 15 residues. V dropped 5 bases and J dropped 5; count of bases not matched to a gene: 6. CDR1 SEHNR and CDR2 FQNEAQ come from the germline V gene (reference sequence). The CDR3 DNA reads TGTGCCAGCAGCCTGACTAGCGGGAGCGACGAGACCCAGTACTTC. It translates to CASSLTSGSDETQYF.

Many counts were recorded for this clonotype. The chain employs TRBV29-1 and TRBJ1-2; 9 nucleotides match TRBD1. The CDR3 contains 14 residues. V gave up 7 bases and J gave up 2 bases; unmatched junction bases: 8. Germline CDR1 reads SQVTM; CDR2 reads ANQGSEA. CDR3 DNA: TGCAGCGCTCAAGACGGGACAGGGAACTATGGCTACACCTTC. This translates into CSAQDGTGNYGYTF.

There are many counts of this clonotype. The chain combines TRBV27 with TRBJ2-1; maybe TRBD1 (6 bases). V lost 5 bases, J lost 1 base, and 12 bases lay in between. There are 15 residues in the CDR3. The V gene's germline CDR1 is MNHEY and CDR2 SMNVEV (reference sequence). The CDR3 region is CASSGDQGSYNEQFF. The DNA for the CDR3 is TGTGCCAGCAGTGGAGACCAGGGGTCCTACAATGAGCAGTTCTTC.

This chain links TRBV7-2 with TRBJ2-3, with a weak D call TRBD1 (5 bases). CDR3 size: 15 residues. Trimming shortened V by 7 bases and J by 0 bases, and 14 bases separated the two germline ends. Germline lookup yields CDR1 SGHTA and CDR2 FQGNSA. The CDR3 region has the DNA TGTGCCAGCAAACCCCTAGGGGCTAGCACAGATACGCAGTATTTT. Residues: CASKPLGASTDTQYF.

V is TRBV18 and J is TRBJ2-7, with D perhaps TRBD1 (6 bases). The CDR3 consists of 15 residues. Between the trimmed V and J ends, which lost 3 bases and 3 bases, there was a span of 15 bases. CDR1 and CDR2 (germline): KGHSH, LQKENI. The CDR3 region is CASSPRGRGNYEQYF. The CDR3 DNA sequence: TGTGCCAGCTCACCCCGGGGCAGGGGAAACTACGAGCAGTACTTC.

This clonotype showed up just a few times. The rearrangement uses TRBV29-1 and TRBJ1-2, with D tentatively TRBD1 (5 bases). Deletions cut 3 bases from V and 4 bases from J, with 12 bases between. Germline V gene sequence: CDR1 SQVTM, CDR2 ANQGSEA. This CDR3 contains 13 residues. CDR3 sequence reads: CSVDMTASYGYTF. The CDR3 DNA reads TGCAGCGTTGATATGACAGCCTCCTATGGCTACACCTTC.

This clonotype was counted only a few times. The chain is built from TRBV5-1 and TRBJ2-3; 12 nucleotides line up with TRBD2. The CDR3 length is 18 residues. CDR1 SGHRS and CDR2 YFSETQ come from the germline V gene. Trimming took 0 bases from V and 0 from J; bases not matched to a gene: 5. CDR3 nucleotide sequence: TGCGCCAGCAGCTTGGGGCTAGGGACTAGCGGGAGCACAGATACGCAGTATTTT. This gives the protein CASSLGLGTSGSTDTQYF.

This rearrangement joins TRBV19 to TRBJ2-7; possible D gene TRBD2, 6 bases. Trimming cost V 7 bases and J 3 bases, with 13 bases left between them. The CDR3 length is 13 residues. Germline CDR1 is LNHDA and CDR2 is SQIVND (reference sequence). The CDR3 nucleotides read TGTGCCAGTACCAACGGAGGGGTCTACGAGCAGTACTTC. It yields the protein CASTNGGVYEQYF.

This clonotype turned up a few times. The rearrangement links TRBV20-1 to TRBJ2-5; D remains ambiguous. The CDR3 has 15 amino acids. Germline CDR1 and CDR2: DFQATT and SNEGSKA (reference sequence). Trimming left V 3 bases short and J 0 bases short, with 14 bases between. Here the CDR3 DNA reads TGCAGTGCTAGGCCTCTCCGGACCAACCAAGAGACCCAGTACTTC. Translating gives CSARPLRTNQETQYF.

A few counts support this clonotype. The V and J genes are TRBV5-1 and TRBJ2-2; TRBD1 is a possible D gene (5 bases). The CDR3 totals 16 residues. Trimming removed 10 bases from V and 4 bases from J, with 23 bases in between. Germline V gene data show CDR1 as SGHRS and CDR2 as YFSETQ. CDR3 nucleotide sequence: TGCGCCTCAGCAGAGAGGAGCTCCGACAGCACCGGGGAGCTGTTTTTT. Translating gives CASAERSSDSTGELFF.

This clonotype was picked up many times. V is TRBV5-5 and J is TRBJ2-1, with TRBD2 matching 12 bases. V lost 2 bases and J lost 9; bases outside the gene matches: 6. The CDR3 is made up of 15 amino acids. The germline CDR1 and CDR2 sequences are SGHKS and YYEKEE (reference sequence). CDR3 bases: TGTGCCAGCAGCTTAGGACTAGCGGGATTCGGTGAGCAGTTCTTC. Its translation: CASSLGLAGFGEQFF.

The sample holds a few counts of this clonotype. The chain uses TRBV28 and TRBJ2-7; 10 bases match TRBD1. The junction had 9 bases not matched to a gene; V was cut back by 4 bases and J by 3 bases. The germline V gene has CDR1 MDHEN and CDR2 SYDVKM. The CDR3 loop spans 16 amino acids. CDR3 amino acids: CASSSPGDRGLYEQYF. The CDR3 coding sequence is TGTGCCAGCAGTTCCCCCGGAGACAGGGGGCTCTACGAGCAGTACTTC.

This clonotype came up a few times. The CDR3 DNA sequence: TGTGCCAGCAGCCCTCGCGGTGGGCTTCAGTATTTT. It specifies CASSPRGGLQYF. The chain recombines TRBV13 with TRBJ2-3; D ambiguous. V lost 5 bases and J lost 12, with 15 bases in between. The germline V gene encodes CDR1 PRHDT and CDR2 FYEKMQ (reference sequence). The CDR3 spans 12 residues.

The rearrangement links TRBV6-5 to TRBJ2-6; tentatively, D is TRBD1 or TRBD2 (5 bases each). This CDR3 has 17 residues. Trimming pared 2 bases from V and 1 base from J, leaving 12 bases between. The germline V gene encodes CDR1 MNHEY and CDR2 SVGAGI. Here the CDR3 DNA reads TGTGCCAGCAGTTACGGCCAGGGCGGGTCTGGGGCCAACGTCCTGACTTTC. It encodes CASSYGQGGSGANVLTF.

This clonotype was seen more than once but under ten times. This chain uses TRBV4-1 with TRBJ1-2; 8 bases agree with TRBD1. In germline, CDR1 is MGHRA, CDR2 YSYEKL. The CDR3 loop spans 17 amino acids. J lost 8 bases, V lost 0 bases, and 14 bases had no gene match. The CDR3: CASSQDRTGPVFWGYTF. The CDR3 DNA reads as TGCGCCAGCAGCCAAGATCGGACAGGGCCCGTATTTTGGGGCTACACCTTC.

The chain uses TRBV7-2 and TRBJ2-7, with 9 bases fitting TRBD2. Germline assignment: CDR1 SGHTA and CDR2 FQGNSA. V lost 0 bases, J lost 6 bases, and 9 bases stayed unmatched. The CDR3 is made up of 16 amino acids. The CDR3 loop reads CASSLALPSGIGEQYF. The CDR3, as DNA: TGTGCCAGCAGCTTAGCGCTGCCTAGCGGGATCGGCGAGCAGTACTTC. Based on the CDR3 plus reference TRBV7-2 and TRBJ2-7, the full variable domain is GAGVSQSPSNKVTEKGKDVELRCDPISGHTALYWYRQSLGQGLEFLIYFQGNSAPDKSGLPSDRFSAERTGGSVSTLTIQRTQQEDSAVYLCASSLALPSGIGEQYFGPGTRLTVT.

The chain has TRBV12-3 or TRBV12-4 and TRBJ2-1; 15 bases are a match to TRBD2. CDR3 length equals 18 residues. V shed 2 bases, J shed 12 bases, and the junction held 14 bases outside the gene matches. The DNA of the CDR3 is TGTGCCAGCAGTTTACCCCACTGGACTAGCGGGAGGGTTGGACGGCAGTTCTTC. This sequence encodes CASSLPHWTSGRVGRQFF.

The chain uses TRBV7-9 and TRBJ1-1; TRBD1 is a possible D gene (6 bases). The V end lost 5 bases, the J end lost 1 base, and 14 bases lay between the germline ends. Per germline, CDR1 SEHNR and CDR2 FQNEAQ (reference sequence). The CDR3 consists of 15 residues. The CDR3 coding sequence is TGTGCCAGCAGCCCACCGACAGGAGAGAACACTGAAGCTTTCTTT. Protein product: CASSPPTGENTEAFF.

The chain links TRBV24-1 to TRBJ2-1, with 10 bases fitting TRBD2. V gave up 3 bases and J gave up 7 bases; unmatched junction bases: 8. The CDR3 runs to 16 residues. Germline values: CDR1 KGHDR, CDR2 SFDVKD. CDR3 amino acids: CATSDSPSGSINEQFF. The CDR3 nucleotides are TGTGCCACCAGTGATAGTCCTAGCGGGAGTATAAATGAGCAGTTCTTC.

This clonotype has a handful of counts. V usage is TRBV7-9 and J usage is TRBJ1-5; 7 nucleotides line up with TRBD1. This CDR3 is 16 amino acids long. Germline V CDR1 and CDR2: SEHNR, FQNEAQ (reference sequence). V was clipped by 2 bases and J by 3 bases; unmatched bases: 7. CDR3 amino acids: CASSLSLDRPNQPQHF. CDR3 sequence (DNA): TGTGCCAGCAGCTTATCCCTGGACAGGCCCAATCAGCCCCAGCATTTT.

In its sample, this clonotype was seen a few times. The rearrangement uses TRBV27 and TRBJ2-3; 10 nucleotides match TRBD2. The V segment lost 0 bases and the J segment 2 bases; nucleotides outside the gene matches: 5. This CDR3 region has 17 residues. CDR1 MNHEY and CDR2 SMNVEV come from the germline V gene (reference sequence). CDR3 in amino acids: CASSLSTSGRVTDTQYF. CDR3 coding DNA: TGTGCCAGCAGTTTATCGACTAGCGGGCGCGTCACAGATACGCAGTATTTT.

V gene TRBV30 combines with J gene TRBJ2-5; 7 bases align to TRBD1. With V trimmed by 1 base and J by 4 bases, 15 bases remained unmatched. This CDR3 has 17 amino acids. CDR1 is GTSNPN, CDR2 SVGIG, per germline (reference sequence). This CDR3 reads CAWSGDREWVYRETQYF. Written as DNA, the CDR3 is TGTGCCTGGAGTGGAGACAGGGAGTGGGTCTATCGAGAGACCCAGTACTTC.

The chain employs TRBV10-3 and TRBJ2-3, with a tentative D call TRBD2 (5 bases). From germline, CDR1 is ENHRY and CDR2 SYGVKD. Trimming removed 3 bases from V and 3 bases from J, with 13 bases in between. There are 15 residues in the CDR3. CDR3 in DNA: TGTGCCATCAGTGACTCGGGGATAGCAACAGATACGCAGTATTTT. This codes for CAISDSGIATDTQYF.

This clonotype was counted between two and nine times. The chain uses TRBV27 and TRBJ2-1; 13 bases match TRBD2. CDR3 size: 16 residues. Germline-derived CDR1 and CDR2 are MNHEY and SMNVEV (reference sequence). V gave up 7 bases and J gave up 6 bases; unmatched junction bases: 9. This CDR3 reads CASTPLLAGGSNEQFF. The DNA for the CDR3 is TGTGCCAGCACACCCTTACTAGCGGGAGGGAGCAATGAGCAGTTCTTC.